This T cell receptor (beta chain) was obtained from a study of persistence of HIV-infected CD4 T cells (dated by TCRdb to the early 2020s). For the wider study: The study isolated CMV- and HIV-1 Gag-responding CD4+ T cells from ART-treated individuals to examine antigen-driven clonal expansion of HIV-1-infected cells. Cross-participant TCR cluster analysis included roughly 8 participants for CMV and over five participants for Gag. Apart from two participants who underwent leukapheresis at a single time point, peripheral blood samples of up to about 180 mL were collected from participants at multiple time points. Proviral sequencing was used to assess clonality among infected cells, whereas TCRbeta sequencing gauged the clonality of all cells within each sorted population. The median time the participants had spent on suppressive ART was roughly eight years.

Note on this clone: What antigen it recognizes has not been identified. No base quality information exists; no much larger clone differs at one position.

From a lookup of the germline V gene, CDR1 and CDR2 are SGHNT and YENEEA. Including cysteine and phenylalanine, the CDR3 has 15 amino acids. Solely the CDR3 DNA is kept, with 45 bases framed from the first base. V lost 7 bases and J lost 5 bases; the stretch between them is 21 bases long. What the treatment or condition label conveys for this sample: suppressive antiretroviral therapy. A pool of overlapping 15-mer peptides from HIV-1 Gag, at 1 ug per peptide per mL, was used to stimulate the cells. Memory populations depleted of antigen-responding cells were obtained by sorting nonresponding CD40L-negative CD69-negative CD45RO-high memory CD4+ T cells. HIV-1-infected adults in whom suppressive ART had been started during chronic infection were enrolled as participants. Plasma HIV-1 RNA had been undetectable (below 50 copies/mL) in participants for at least 4 years. To be included, a participant needed positive CMV serology and a CD4+ T cell count above 400 cells/uL. Before stimulation, PBMCs were isolated using density centrifugation and then depleted of CD8+ T cells. For approximately 17 hours, CD8-depleted PBMCs were stimulated with anti-CD28/CD49d costimulation, a CD40-blocking antibody, and enfuvirtide, which was added to prevent new infections. Cells were sorted on a Beckman Coulter MoFlo Legacy or XDP sorter, with propidium iodide excluding dead cells. Genomic DNA was extracted with the QIAamp DNA Mini Kit for samples above one million cells, otherwise with the Quick-DNA Microprep Kit.

Broad study findings and their caveats: Restriction of bulk TCR analyses to the rare CMV-responding cells that actually carried HIV-1 proviruses was not possible. Within the same sorted populations, TCR oligoclonality correlated with proviral oligoclonality. TCRbeta richness in CMV- and Gag-responding cells was significantly lower than in anti-CD3/anti-CD28-responding cells; CMV-responding cells had higher oligoclonality than CD3/CD28-stimulated and Gag-responding cells. Antigen-responding cells were enriched for degenerate expanded CDR3beta sequences, which suggests convergent selection of CD4+ responses to CMV and Gag. Few individuals were included in the study, and only a limited range of antigens was tested.

TCRbeta repertoires were sequenced from genomic DNA with the immunoSEQ hsTCRB assay version 4 in survey mode. Genomic DNA was diluted to approximately 9.4 ng/uL, and up to 1 ug per sample was used for TCRbeta sequencing. The original methods were these. TCRbeta data were analyzed in ImmunoSeq Analyzer 3.0, with diversity computed on productive nucleotide rearrangements. Using the Immunarch R package, lower-bound TCR diversity was estimated with the improved Chao index and clonality was estimated with the Gini coefficient. Different nucleotide rearrangements encoding the same CDR3beta amino acid sequence were counted as distinct clonotypes. TCRbeta sequences significantly enriched in antigen-responding cells relative to anti-CD3/anti-CD28-activated cells were identified by differential abundance analysis. TCRs were clustered by predicted peptide-MHC specificity with GLIPH2, both within individual participants and across merged participant data sets. TCRdb took over this immuneACCESS table, retaining in-frame rearrangements with V and J assigned. Such tables are incomplete; in checked studies, under half of the missing clones stem from an unresolved V gene, and the remainder is unexplained. The DNA gave D and trimming, while V, J and clone size come from that table. The sample contains around 30,000 clones, about four fifths of them found a single time. Of the sample, 15% to 20% is held by the ten largest clones.

The TCR comes from an adult woman with HIV who was CMV-seropositive. The material sequenced was CD4+ T cells sorted from PBMCs after 18-hour stimulation, taken from a patient who received antiretroviral therapy. The cell subset or site tag for this specimen amounts to: CD40L-CD69- CD45RO-high memory CD4 T cells not responding to Gag peptides. Here the chain combines TRBV11-3 and TRBJ2-7, and possibly TRBD2, on 7 matching bases. The CDR3 loop reads CASTPSGPGGHEQYF. The DNA is TGTGCCAGCACTCCCAGCGGCCCGGGGGGCCACGAGCAGTACTTC.